This entry describes one TCR beta chain. There is no known antigen for this receptor. This may stem from a read error, because a much larger clone lies one nucleotide away. Genomic DNA served as template for TCR beta VDJ combination and CDR3 sequence profiling. An Illumina HiSeq 2000 was used for TCR repertoire sequencing. Turning to the authors' computational methods: TRBV/TRBJ rearrangement plots, CDR3 size and DJ length profiles, and Simpson's diversity index were used to assess repertoires. The immunodominant clone was defined as the most abundant DNA sequence in deep sequencing data. CDR3 amino acid sequences were screened for sharing across subjects and were compared with published repertoires and the VDJdb database. Starting from the raw public reads, TCRdb applied fastp trimming at Q25, assembled clones with MiXCR and retained in-frame beta chains. Rows with a matching CDR3 protein are joined into one entry that keeps the most common DNA and genes. TCRdb, not the authors, supplied the V and J calls. Across this sample there are some 120,000 distinct CDR3 sequences, with over 30% seen only once. The ten largest clones represent roughly 2.7% of the sample.

Flow cytometry had shown CD8+CD57+ cell expansion in the patients selected for sequencing. Every patient had severe acquired aplastic anemia, diagnosed using the International Study of Aplastic Anemia and Agranulocytosis and Camitta criteria. At the time blood was sampled, none of the patients had received any therapy. The study deep-sequenced TCR repertoires of sorted CD4+ and CD8+ blood T cells from severe aplastic anemia patients and healthy subjects. Patients were enrolled under clinicaltrials.gov protocols 00001620, 01623167, 00001397, 00071045, 00081523 and 00961064 in the USA. Ficoll-Paque density gradient centrifugation was used to isolate peripheral blood mononuclear cells. Before DNA was extracted, CD4+ and CD8+ T cells were sorted using either FACS or magnetic beads. The sample originates from a study of CD8+CD57+ T cells in acquired aplastic anemia (dated by TCRdb to about 2018). In terms of the full investigation: On average, sorted CD4+ and CD8+ cells yielded 2.5 to 3.5 ug of extracted DNA, with a range of roughly 0.19 to 27.4 ug. CD8+CD57+ expansion was defined as a frequency above the mean frequency observed in healthy subjects.

Overall study outcomes, separate from this receptor: Roughly 29 CD8+ CDR3 sequences were found in both patients and controls but appeared to be highly expressed in patients and within the immunodominant clones of the patients. Patients and healthy controls showed no significant difference in CD8+ Simpson's diversity (P=0.060).

From the germline V gene (reference sequence), CDR1 is SEHNR and CDR2 is FQNEAQ. From its cysteine to its phenylalanine, the CDR3 spans 16 amino acids. CDR3 DNA only is kept here, 48 bases in frame from base 1. The V end gives up 3 bases and the J end 5 bases, leaving 11 bases in the junction not matched to a gene. The clonotype comes from a human donor with aplastic anemia. Material for sequencing was sorted CD4+, CD8+, or CD8+CD57+ T cells (not recorded which) from PBMCs. The chain is made from TRBV7-9 and TRBJ2-5; TRBD1 lines up with 8 middle nucleotides. The CDR3 corresponds to CASSLRGQDGLETQYF. In nucleotides, the sequence is TGTGCCAGCAGCTTGCGGGGACAGGATGGGTTGGAGACCCAGTACTTC.